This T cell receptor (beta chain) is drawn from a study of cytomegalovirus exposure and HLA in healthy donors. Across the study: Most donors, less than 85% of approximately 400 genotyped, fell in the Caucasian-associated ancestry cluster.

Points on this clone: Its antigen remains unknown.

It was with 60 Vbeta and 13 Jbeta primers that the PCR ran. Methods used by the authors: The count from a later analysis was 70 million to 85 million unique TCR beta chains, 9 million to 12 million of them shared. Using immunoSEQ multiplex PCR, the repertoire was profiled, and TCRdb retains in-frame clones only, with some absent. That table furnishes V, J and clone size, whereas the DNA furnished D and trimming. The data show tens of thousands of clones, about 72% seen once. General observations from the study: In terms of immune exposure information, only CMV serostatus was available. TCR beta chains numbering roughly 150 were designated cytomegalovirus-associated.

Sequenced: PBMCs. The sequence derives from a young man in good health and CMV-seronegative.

CDR3 region: CASSQPGTGVYQPQHF. As DNA, the CDR3 is TGCGCCAGCAGTCAACCGGGGACAGGGGTTTACCAGCCCCAGCATTTT. The V and J genes are TRBV23-1 and TRBJ1-5, with TRBD1 matching over 10 bases. TRBV23-1 is given ORF status, its function remaining uncertain. The V gene end was trimmed by 2 bases and the J gene end by 7 bases; junction bases not matched to a gene: 8. The CDR3 is made up of 16 amino acids.